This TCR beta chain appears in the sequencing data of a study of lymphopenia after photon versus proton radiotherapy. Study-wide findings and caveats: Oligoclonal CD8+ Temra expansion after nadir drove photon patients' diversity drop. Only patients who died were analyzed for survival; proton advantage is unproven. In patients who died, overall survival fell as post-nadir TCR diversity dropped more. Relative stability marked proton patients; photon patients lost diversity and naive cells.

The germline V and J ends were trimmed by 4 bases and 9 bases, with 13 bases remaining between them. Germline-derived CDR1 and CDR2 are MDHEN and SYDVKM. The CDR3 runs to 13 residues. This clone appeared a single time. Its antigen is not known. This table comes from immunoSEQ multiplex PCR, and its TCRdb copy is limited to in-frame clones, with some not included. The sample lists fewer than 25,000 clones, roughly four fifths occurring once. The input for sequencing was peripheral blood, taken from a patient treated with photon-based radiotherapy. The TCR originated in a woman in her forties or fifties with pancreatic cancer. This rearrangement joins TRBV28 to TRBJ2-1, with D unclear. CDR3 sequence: CASSSSVPFEQFF. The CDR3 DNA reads TGTGCCAGCAGTTCATCAGTCCCGTTTGAGCAGTTCTTC.